The clone carrying this TCR beta chain was counted at least ten times. What it binds is not known. CDR1 MNHNY and CDR2 SVGAGI come from the germline V gene (reference sequence). Trimming pared 2 bases from V and 6 bases from J, leaving 10 bases between. This CDR3 spans 14 amino acids. TCR alpha and beta CDR3 regions were amplified from RNA using iRepertoire nested multiplex PCR. For one-step reverse transcription and amplification, 100-400 ng of tissue mRNA or PBMC total RNA was used. MiXCR was run by TCRdb on the multiplex PCR reads, yielding one entry per CDR3 protein. Here the sample spans around 180,000 distinct CDR3 sequences, around 40% being singletons. This specimen comes from a study of glioma-infiltrating T cells. The study's findings and limits: Gliomas, especially low-grade, showed above-expected tissue-blood divergence; non-neoplastic patients showed below.

The receptor comes from a human donor with low-grade glioma or glioblastoma, undergoing nonglioma brain surgery, or in good health (not recorded which). The chain has TRBV6-6 and TRBJ2-2; D possibly corresponds to TRBD1 (6 bases). Sequenced input: glioma tissue, nonneoplastic brain tissue, or PBMCs (not recorded which). CDR3 loop: CASSYSGQPGELFF. The CDR3 DNA follows: TGTGCCAGCAGTTACAGTGGACAGCCCGGGGAGCTGTTTTTT.